A single TCR beta chain is shown here with its context. Its target is unknown. This specimen comes from a study of long-term antiretroviral therapy in people with HIV. Whole-study findings and limits: Post-ART diversity increased but stayed below transplant donor controls.

V was clipped by 5 bases and J by 4 bases, with 14 bases between them. Looked up from germline, CDR1 is MNHEY and CDR2 is SVGAGI. The CDR3 runs to 14 residues. The immunoSEQ assay was v3.0, run at survey level. Sequencing was directed toward about 35,000-50,000 T-cell genomes in each sample. Sequencing was performed with immunoSEQ multiplex PCR; in TCRdb, only in-frame clones are kept and a portion is missing. The data show about 35,000 clones, around 94% seen once. For each donor, at least one pre-ART and at least two post-ART PBMC samples were available. Each HIV-infected participant was given treatment in the United States.

Source: unsorted PBMCs, taken 4.1 years after starting antiretroviral therapy. The receptor comes from a woman between 45 and 65 years old with HIV. V and J are TRBV6-5 and TRBJ1-1; D is ambiguous. In DNA, the CDR3 is TGTGCCAGCAGTGCTTCGACTGGGGTCACTGAAGCTTTCTTT. Translating it yields CASSASTGVTEAFF.